The 30 T cell receptor beta chains listed next were all sequenced from one sample in a study of blood T cell repertoires in COVID-19. Measured with immunoSEQ multiplex PCR; TCRdb has only the in-frame clones, and not every one. This sample has 150,000 to 180,000 clones, with 76% found just once. The specimen sequenced was peripheral blood. The receptors were sampled from an elderly woman with acute or convalescent COVID-19.

This clone has only a few counts. This sequence joins TRBV2 and TRBJ2-7; a possible D gene is TRBD1 (5 bases). The CDR3 loop spans 14 amino acids. CDR1 is SNHLY, CDR2 FYNNEI, per germline. V shed 6 bases and J shed 0 bases, with 12 bases lying between them. CDR3 in DNA: TGTGCCAGCAGGATGACAGAATCCTCCTACGAGCAGTACTTC. Encoded protein: CASRMTESSYEQYF.

The chain couples TRBV4-2 to TRBJ2-1; 11 nucleotides line up with TRBD2. V was clipped by 3 bases and J by 3 bases; unmatched bases: 25. Germline V gene sequence: CDR1 LGHNA, CDR2 YNFKEQ. The CDR3 is 23 amino acids. The CDR3 region is CASSQDHASTSGTWPGLYNEQFF. The CDR3 DNA sequence: TGTGCCAGCAGCCAGGATCACGCATCGACTAGCGGGACCTGGCCCGGCCTCTACAATGAGCAGTTCTTC.

The rearrangement joins TRBV2 to TRBJ1-1; tentatively, D is TRBD1 (5 bases). CDR3 length: 13 residues. Looked up from germline, CDR1 is SNHLY and CDR2 is FYNNEI. V lost 4 bases to trimming and J lost 2 bases, with 8 bases between them. The CDR3 protein is CASSGQRNTEAFF. The DNA of the CDR3 is TGTGCCAGCAGTGGACAGAGAAACACTGAAGCTTTCTTT.

This chain joins TRBV18 and TRBJ1-2; 7 bases are shared with TRBD1. J lost 0 bases, V lost 8 bases, and 6 bases had no gene match. CDR3 length: 14 amino acids. The germline gives CDR1 KGHSH, CDR2 LQKENI. The CDR3 DNA sequence: TGTGCCAGCCAAGGGGGCGAATCTAACTATGGCTACACCTTC. Translating it yields CASQGGESNYGYTF.

The V call is TRBV6-5, the J call TRBJ2-5; 9 bases are shared with TRBD2. The length of the CDR3 is 14 residues. With 10 bases clipped from V and 2 bases from J, the junction kept 8 bases outside the gene matches. Germline-derived CDR1 and CDR2 are MNHEY and SVGAGI. CDR3 amino acids: CATRGGGGQETQYF. The CDR3 nucleotides read TGTGCCACCCGAGGCGGGGGGGGACAAGAGACCCAGTACTTC.

The chain is built from TRBV2 and TRBJ2-7, with 11 nucleotides matching TRBD1. Germline CDR1 is SNHLY and CDR2 is FYNNEI. The CDR3 loop spans 15 amino acids. V dropped 2 bases and J dropped 7; count of bases not matched to a gene: 7. CDR3 DNA: TGTGCCAGCAGTGAAACCGGGACAGGGGGTGGAGAGCAGTACTTC. Translated, it gives CASSETGTGGGEQYF.

The gene calls are TRBV20-1 and TRBJ2-3, with 7 bases that match TRBD2. V was pared by 3 bases and J by 3 bases, with 6 bases of the junction left unmatched. The CDR3 covers 14 residues. Germline loops: CDR1 DFQATT, CDR2 SNEGSKA (reference sequence). The CDR3 DNA reads TGCAGTGCTAGTTCCAGCGGGGAGACAGATACGCAGTATTTT. This sequence encodes CSASSSGETDTQYF.

CDR3 sequence reads: CASSLAGNNEKLFF. The CDR3 DNA is TGCGCCAGCAGCTTGGCGGGGAATAATGAAAAACTGTTTTTT. The genes are TRBV5-1 and TRBJ1-4, with D uncertain. The CDR3 is made up of 14 amino acids. Trimming removed 0 bases from V and 4 bases from J, with 7 bases in between. CDR1 and CDR2 (germline): SGHRS, YFSETQ.

This chain joins TRBV10-2 and TRBJ1-1, with a possible D match to TRBD1 (6 bases). Trimming removed 6 bases from V and 5 bases from J, with 10 bases in between. Germline CDR1 reads WSHSY; CDR2 reads SAAADI. The CDR3 is made up of 12 amino acids. DNA of the CDR3: TGCGCCAGCAGGGACAGCCAGACTGAAGCTTTCTTT. It yields the protein CASRDSQTEAFF.

The rearrangement uses TRBV30 and TRBJ1-2; no reliable D call. The germline V and J ends were trimmed by 6 bases and 2 bases, with 7 bases remaining between them. Germline V gene data show CDR1 as GTSNPN and CDR2 as SVGIG (reference sequence). The CDR3 spans 11 residues. Here the CDR3 reads CACGPNYGYTF. The CDR3 DNA follows: TGTGCCTGTGGCCCCAACTATGGCTACACCTTC.

The rearrangement joins TRBV29-1 to TRBJ1-1; TRBD1 matches 7 bases. The CDR3 runs 13 residues. J gave up 0 bases and V 6 bases, and 4 bases lay outside the gene matches. Germline lookup yields CDR1 SQVTM and CDR2 ANQGSEA. The CDR3 DNA reads as TGCAGCGTAAGACAGGGTATGAACACTGAAGCTTTCTTT. This encodes CSVRQGMNTEAFF.

This sequence joins TRBV6-5 and TRBJ1-4; 8 nucleotides align to TRBD1. The trim removed 6 bases at V and 6 bases at J, leaving 6 bases unmatched. Germline CDR1 MNHEY, CDR2 SVGAGI. This CDR3 has 14 amino acids. The CDR3 nucleotides read TGTGCCAGCAGAGCCGGGACAGGTGATGAAAAACTGTTTTTT. Its protein is CASRAGTGDEKLFF.

The genes are TRBV19 and TRBJ2-7; the D gene is possibly TRBD2 (6 bases). CDR3 length: 15 amino acids. V was pared by 3 bases and J by 4 bases, with 16 bases between. Looked up from germline, CDR1 is LNHDA and CDR2 is SQIVND (reference sequence). The CDR3 spells CASSMVAEGSYEQYF. CDR3 sequence (DNA): TGTGCCAGTAGTATGGTAGCGGAGGGTAGTTACGAGCAGTACTTC.

The chain links TRBV30 to TRBJ2-5; 10 bases agree with TRBD2. CDR1 and CDR2 (germline): GTSNPN, SVGIG (reference sequence). J gave up 1 base and V 2 bases, and 4 bases lay outside the gene matches. There are 15 residues in the CDR3. In nucleotides, the CDR3 is TGTGCCTGGAGTCACGGGACTAGCGCCCAAGAGACCCAGTACTTC. It translates to CAWSHGTSAQETQYF.

V and J are TRBV7-2 and TRBJ1-5; TRBD1 matches 7 bases. V gave up 6 bases and J gave up 3 bases; unmatched junction bases: 2. The CDR3 covers 13 residues. Per germline, CDR1 SGHTA and CDR2 FQGNSA. CDR3 bases: TGTGCCAGCAGTGGACAGGACAATCAGCCCCAGCATTTT. It yields the protein CASSGQDNQPQHF.

This rearrangement joins TRBV2 to TRBJ1-1; D is perhaps TRBD1 (5 bases). The germline V gene encodes CDR1 SNHLY and CDR2 FYNNEI. CDR3 size: 15 residues. The germline V and J ends were trimmed by 6 bases and 1 base, with 15 bases remaining between them. CDR3 sequence: CASRGGPTENTEAFF. CDR3 in DNA: TGTGCCAGCAGGGGTGGGCCGACAGAGAACACTGAAGCTTTCTTT. The complete variable domain, with remaining parts taken from reference TRBV2 and TRBJ1-1, reads EPEVTQTPSHQVTQMGQEVILRCVPISNHLYFYWYRQILGQKVEFLVSFYNNEISEKSEIFDDQFSVERPDGSNFTLKIRSTKLEDSAMYFCASRGGPTENTEAFFGQGTRLTVV.

V gene TRBV6-2 or TRBV6-3 combines with J gene TRBJ2-1; 8 bases match TRBD1. CDR3 size: 13 residues. The germline CDR1 and CDR2 sequences are MNHEY and SVGEGT. J was trimmed by 8 bases and V by 5 bases; bases with no gene match: 5. The chain's CDR3 is CASSGGQGYEQFF. CDR3 DNA: TGTGCCAGCAGTGGTGGACAGGGTTATGAGCAGTTCTTC.

The rearrangement uses TRBV5-1 and TRBJ2-1; D gene unclear. The CDR3 covers 15 residues. CDR1 and CDR2 from the germline V gene are SGHRS and YFSETQ. Between the trimmed V and J ends, which lost 0 bases and 0 bases, there was a span of 7 bases. The CDR3 bases are TGCGCCAGCAGCTTGGAAGCGAACTCCTACAATGAGCAGTTCTTC. Translation gives CASSLEANSYNEQFF.

The chain links TRBV27 to TRBJ2-5; D possibly corresponds to TRBD2 (7 bases). CDR3 length equals 15 residues. Between the trimmed V and J ends, which lost 0 bases and 1 base, there was a span of 9 bases. CDR1 and CDR2 from the germline V gene are MNHEY and SMNVEV (reference sequence). CDR3 nucleotides: TGTGCCAGCAGTTTATCGGGGGGGCGCCAAGAGACCCAGTACTTC. This translates into CASSLSGGRQETQYF.

V gene TRBV2 combines with J gene TRBJ1-5; 8 bases line up with TRBD1. The V segment lost 5 bases and the J segment 4 bases; nucleotides outside the gene matches: 10. CDR1 is SNHLY and CDR2 is FYNNEI in the germline V gene. The CDR3 is made up of 16 amino acids. The CDR3 loop is CASSWTGRTFNQPQHF. Here the CDR3 DNA reads TGTGCCAGCAGTTGGACAGGGCGGACTTTTAATCAGCCCCAGCATTTT.

This rearrangement joins TRBV18 to TRBJ1-5; no reliable D call. Trimming took off 1 base at V and 5 bases at J, with 6 bases between the two ends. The germline V gene encodes CDR1 KGHSH and CDR2 LQKENI. CDR3 length: 13 residues. The CDR3 here is CASSPLPDQPQHF. CDR3 sequence (DNA): TGTGCCAGCTCACCACTTCCGGATCAGCCCCAGCATTTT.

The chain recombines TRBV3-1 (or the pseudogene TRBV3-2) with TRBJ2-3, with D unclear. The CDR3 is 18 residues long. Trimming cost V 0 bases and J 0 bases, with 16 bases left between them. CDR1 is LGHDT, CDR2 YNNKEL, per germline (reference sequence). CDR3 coding DNA: TGTGCCAGCAGCCAAGAAGGTAAAGCGCTGTTTAGCACAGATACGCAGTATTTT. This sequence encodes CASSQEGKALFSTDTQYF.

V is TRBV27 and J is TRBJ2-2; D ambiguous. The CDR3 runs 13 residues. Per germline, CDR1 MNHEY and CDR2 SMNVEV (reference sequence). Deletions cut 6 bases from V and 1 base from J, with 6 bases between. CDR3 protein: CASRNGNTGELFF. The CDR3 bases are TGTGCCAGCAGGAACGGGAACACCGGGGAGCTGTTTTTT.

The chain uses TRBV3-1 (or the pseudogene TRBV3-2) and TRBJ2-7; D may be TRBD2 (5 bases). Germline V CDR1 and CDR2: LGHDT, YNNKEL (reference sequence). The CDR3 consists of 15 residues. Trimming pared 4 bases from V and 5 bases from J, leaving 18 bases between. The CDR3 protein is CASSLRETGINEQYF. CDR3 coding DNA: TGTGCCAGCAGCCTAAGAGAAACCGGGATCAACGAGCAGTACTTC.

The chain has TRBV2 and TRBJ1-1, with 7 bases aligning to TRBD1. Germline V gives CDR1 SNHLY, CDR2 FYNNEI. The V and J ends lost 5 bases and 1 base, in that order; junction bases with no gene match: 4. The CDR3 sequence is 14 residues long. The CDR3 nucleotides are TGTGCCAGCAGTAGACAGGGAGGGAACACTGAAGCTTTCTTT. Translation gives CASSRQGGNTEAFF.

The gene calls are TRBV2 and TRBJ2-3; 12 bases align to TRBD2. CDR3 length: 17 residues. The junction had 14 bases not matched to a gene; V was cut back by 11 bases and J by 2 bases. Germline V gene data show CDR1 as SNHLY and CDR2 as FYNNEI. The CDR3 is CAGGLAGPLVYTDTQYF. DNA of the CDR3: TGTGCCGGCGGACTAGCGGGACCTTTAGTTTACACAGATACGCAGTATTTT.

This chain uses TRBV18 with TRBJ2-7; 7 nucleotides align to TRBD1. This CDR3 has 14 amino acids. CDR1 is KGHSH, CDR2 LQKENI, per germline. V shed 2 bases and J 3 bases; nucleotides not matched to a gene: 4. In nucleotides, the CDR3 is TGTGCCAGCTCACCAGGGACAGACAACTACGAGCAGTACTTC. Protein: CASSPGTDNYEQYF.

The rearrangement links TRBV19 to TRBJ1-2; the match to TRBD1 covers 9 bases. CDR1 and CDR2 (germline): LNHDA, SQIVND (reference sequence). V was pared by 6 bases and J by 0 bases, with 8 bases of the junction left unmatched. The CDR3 consists of 16 residues. The CDR3 bases are TGTGCCAGTAGGAGACGATGGACAGGGGCTAACTATGGCTACACCTTC. Protein: CASRRRWTGANYGYTF.

V is TRBV3-1 (or the pseudogene TRBV3-2) and J is TRBJ1-1, with a tentative D call TRBD1 (6 bases). CDR1 and CDR2 from the germline V gene are LGHDT and YNNKEL (reference sequence). The CDR3 has 13 residues. V lost 6 bases and J lost 1, with 9 bases in between. As DNA, the CDR3 is TGTGCCAGCAGACGGACAGAGAACACTGAAGCTTTCTTT. This gives the protein CASRRTENTEAFF.

This rearrangement joins TRBV4-2 to TRBJ2-4; no clear D gene. This CDR3 contains 10 residues. V was clipped by 5 bases and J by 7 bases, with 3 bases between them. The germline gives CDR1 LGHNA, CDR2 YNFKEQ. The CDR3 reads CASSGNIQYF. For the CDR3, the DNA is TGTGCCAGCAGCGGTAACATTCAGTACTTC.